Detailed here is one TCR beta chain. This sample was included in a study of blood T cell repertoires in COVID-19. The wider study: Samples of COVID-19 (acute and convalescent) were obtained from the United States, Italy and Spain.

Assignment of participants to cohorts was predicated upon participant-reported clinical history. Each exposed participant met a COVID-19 case in the 2 weeks preceding study entry. CDR3 size: 17 residues. CDR1 is SGHKS, CDR2 YYEKEE, per germline (reference sequence). Trimming removed 3 bases at V and 3 bases at J, with 16 bases between. Repertoires were generated with immunoSEQ multiplex PCR, while TCRdb's copy carries only in-frame clones and drops some. This table holds 110,000 to 150,000 clones, 84% found once. The sequencing input was PBMCs or T cells enriched from blood (not recorded which). The receptor's source is a woman aged 18 to 35 who had been exposed to COVID-19. The chain joins TRBV5-5 to TRBJ1-6; a weak D match, TRBD1 (5 bases). The CDR3 reads CASSWRGGFDYNSPLHF. The CDR3 region has the DNA TGTGCCAGCAGCTGGCGGGGGGGGTTTGACTATAATTCACCCCTCCACTTT.